The 8 T cell receptor beta chains below come from one sample, sequenced in a study of regulatory T cells in long-lasting Graves disease. Library construction for TCR beta used iRepertoire HTBI primers and Arm-PCR of CDR3 regions. TCRdb re-derived calls from the multiplex PCR reads in MiXCR, one entry per CDR3 protein. This sample carries about 470,000 distinct CDR3 sequences, less than 25% of them seen once, and the ten largest clones take 7.8%. Time point: persistent/refractory GD, antithyroid drugs over 5 years with positive TRAb. The authors made the TCR library using RNA they extracted from PBMCs. Sequencing was performed on peripheral blood mononuclear cells (PBMCs), taken when the disease was refractory, from a patient treated with antithyroid drugs. All receptors derive from a female donor with Graves disease.

Many counts were recorded for this clonotype. The rearrangement links TRBV20-1 to TRBJ2-2; maybe TRBD2 (6 bases). The CDR3 has 16 amino acids. V lost 0 bases to trimming and J lost 0 bases, with 11 bases between them. From germline, CDR1 is DFQATT and CDR2 SNEGSKA (reference sequence). CDR3 loop: CSARDLLASNTGELFF. The CDR3 DNA is TGCAGTGCTAGAGATTTACTAGCCTCGAACACCGGGGAGCTGTTTTTT.

This clonotype was seen many times. The chain combines TRBV3-1 with TRBJ1-5, with D unclear. Germline-derived CDR1 and CDR2 are LGHDT and YNNKEL (reference sequence). With 0 bases removed from V and 1 base from J, the gap between germline ends came to 7 bases. This CDR3 spans 15 amino acids. CDR3 DNA: TGTGCCAGCAGCCAAGATTCACAGAGCAATCAGCCCCAGCATTTT. Amino acid sequence: CASSQDSQSNQPQHF.

This clonotype was seen a handful of times. This chain links TRBV20-1 with TRBJ2-4; D ambiguous. Germline CDR1 DFQATT, CDR2 SNEGSKA (reference sequence). V was cut by 2 bases and J by 2 bases, with 7 bases left in between. The CDR3 contains 13 residues. The CDR3 sequence: CSARFVTKNIQYF. The CDR3 bases are TGCAGTGCTAGATTCGTAACCAAAAACATTCAGTACTTC.

CDR3 sequence (DNA): TGTGCCAGCAGTTACAACTGGGCAGAACGGGATGGGCAGTTCTTC. Translated: CASSYNWAERDGQFF. This rearrangement joins TRBV6-2 or TRBV6-3 to TRBJ2-1, with a weak D call TRBD2 (5 bases). The CDR3 consists of 15 residues. Trimming took 2 bases from V and 12 from J, leaving 20 bases between them. Germline V gives CDR1 MNHEY, CDR2 SVGEGT.

This clonotype was recorded at least ten times. The V call is TRBV28, the J call TRBJ1-1; D is unclear. This CDR3 has 14 amino acids. CDR1 is MDHEN, CDR2 SYDVKM, per germline. The V end lost 10 bases, the J end lost 0 bases, and 15 bases lay between the germline ends. CDR3 sequence: CANLPDLMNTEAFF. The CDR3 bases are TGTGCCAACTTACCTGACCTCATGAACACTGAAGCTTTCTTT.

This clonotype was detected ten times or more. The rearrangement uses TRBV28 and TRBJ1-1; TRBD1 is a possible D gene (5 bases). CDR3 length equals 12 residues. Per germline, CDR1 MDHEN and CDR2 SYDVKM. Between the trimmed V and J ends, which lost 2 bases and 12 bases, there was a span of 13 bases. Here the CDR3 reads CASSLAGGKTFF. The CDR3 region has the DNA TGTGCCAGCAGTTTAGCGGGGGGGAAAACTTTCTTT.

V usage is TRBV20-1 and J usage is TRBJ2-7, with 7 bases matching TRBD2. Trimming removed 5 bases from V and 2 bases from J; junction bases left unmatched: 6. Per the germline V gene, CDR1 is DFQATT and CDR2 is SNEGSKA (reference sequence). The length of the CDR3 is 13 residues. In DNA form, the CDR3 reads TGCAGTGCTCTTGGACTAGAACCCTACGAGCAGTACTTC. It yields the protein CSALGLEPYEQYF.

Remarks on this clonotype: It may be a read error: a sequence one base away is much more abundant. The J gene is TRBJ2-2, the V gene TRBV6-4; 13 bases fit TRBD2. V was pared by 5 bases and J by 7 bases, with 10 bases of the junction left unmatched. The CDR3 runs 17 residues. Germline CDR1 and CDR2: MRHNA and SNTAGT. CDR3 sequence: CASSYLGLAGENGELFF. The CDR3 nucleotides read TGTGCCAGCAGTTACTTAGGACTAGCGGGAGAGAACGGGGAGCTGTTTTTT.